This TCR beta chain was documented in a study of blood T cell repertoires in COVID-19. About the research overall: Sources were T cells, B-cell-depleted T cells, or PBMCs; the material itself was cDNA or gDNA.

Clones were read by immunoSEQ multiplex PCR, and TCRdb kept only the in-frame ones, dropping some. The top ten hold about 2% of the sample, which has 400,000 to 500,000 clones, around 87% seen once. This clone was seen once. Participant ages covered about 18 to 100 years across 20 to 30 US areas. Donors of Cohort 3 who recovered were those that had two negative PCRs, clearance, or symptom resolution. The sample taken for sequencing was PBMCs or T cells enriched from blood (not recorded which). The TCR comes from a woman aged 40 to 50 who had recovered from COVID-19.

This CDR3 is CASSFDRVGYGYTF. The CDR3 bases are TGTGCCAGCAGCTTTGACAGGGTGGGATATGGCTACACCTTC. The genes are TRBV12-1 and TRBJ1-2; the table calls TRBD1, which could not be checked here. TRBV12-1 is an annotated pseudogene. This CDR3 is built from 14 residues.